The clone carrying this TCR beta chain was counted once. Its target is not known. PCR employed 60 Vbeta and 13 Jbeta primers. Sequenced by immunoSEQ multiplex PCR; TCRdb stores in-frame clones only, minus some. The table has about 270,000 clones, 72% seen once. This sample is part of a study of cytomegalovirus exposure and HLA in healthy donors. Whole-study results and caveats: When analyzed later, the rates of TCR association showed variation by HLA locus, with DRB1 the most and HLA-C the fewest.

The length of the CDR3 is 15 residues. Looked up from germline, CDR1 is MGHRA and CDR2 is YSYEKL. V lost 1 base to trimming and J lost 5 bases; unmatched junction nucleotides: 4. Donors in the study were healthy people who gave bone marrow. The chain combines TRBV4-1 with TRBJ1-4; 7 bases are shared with TRBD1. The sequencing input was PBMCs. The origin of this receptor is a female donor in good health and CMV-seronegative. The CDR3 loop is CASSQGGQLNEKLFF. For the CDR3, the DNA is TGCGCCAGCAGCCAAGGGGGACAGTTAAATGAAAAACTGTTTTTT.